Listed below are T cell receptor beta chains from one sample, sequenced in a study of blood T cell repertoires in COVID-19. Data came from immunoSEQ multiplex PCR; TCRdb stores just in-frame clones and leaves some out. The sample carries more than 150,000 clones, around 85% recorded once. The sequenced sample consisted of peripheral blood. The receptors stem from a woman older than 75 with acute or convalescent COVID-19. The CDR3 runs from the conserved cysteine through the conserved F or W. D genes are given only for firm matches. The size entry is marked missing in some rows and otherwise reads once, few, many or a size class.

v_gene	abundance	j_gene	d_gene	CDR3aa	CDR3nt
TRBV18	-	TRBJ1-6	-	CASSPDSYNSPLHF	TGTGCCAGCTCACCGGACAGCTATAATTCACCCCTCCACTTT
TRBV15	-	TRBJ2-5	-	CATTLGGLGETQYF	TGTGCCACCACCCTTGGGGGCCTGGGAGAGACCCAGTACTTC
TRBV11-3	-	TRBJ2-1	-	CASSLVEGPFNEQFF	TGTGCCAGCAGCTTAGTGGAGGGGCCTTTCAATGAGCAGTTCTTC
TRBV28	-	TRBJ1-1	-	CASSFRGTYRREAFF	TGTGCCAGCAGTTTTCGAGGCACCTACCGCCGTGAAGCTTTCTTT
TRBV7-3	-	TRBJ2-1	-	CASSFGGNSYNEQFF	TGTGCCAGCAGCTTCGGGGGTAACTCCTACAATGAGCAGTTCTTC
TRBV27	-	TRBJ2-7	-	CASSSPSSYEQYF	TGTGCCAGCAGTTCCCCCAGCTCCTACGAGCAGTACTTC
TRBV9	-	TRBJ1-6	-	CASSAQGPQNSPLHF	TGTGCCAGCAGCGCCCAGGGGCCCCAAAATTCACCCCTCCACTTT
TRBV5-1	once	TRBJ2-1	TRBD2	CASSLNSGSVHEQFF	TGCGCCAGCAGCTTGAATAGCGGGAGTGTCCATGAGCAGTTCTTC
TRBV30	-	TRBJ1-4	TRBD1	CAWSRGQVVEKLFF	TGTGCCTGGAGTAGGGGACAGGTGGTTGAAAAACTGTTTTTT
TRBV18	-	TRBJ2-2	-	CASSPHPLNTGELFF	TGTGCCAGCTCACCACATCCCCTCAACACCGGGGAGCTGTTTTTT
TRBV15	-	TRBJ1-2	TRBD1	CATSREGTGGADYGYTF	TGTGCCACCAGCAGAGAGGGGACAGGGGGCGCGGACTATGGCTACACCTTC
TRBV15	-	TRBJ2-1	-	CATSRDATGSNEQFF	TGTGCCACCAGCAGAGATGCTACGGGGAGTAATGAGCAGTTCTTC
TRBV7-2	-	TRBJ1-1	-	CASSQGGVLNTEAFF	TGTGCCAGCAGCCAAGGGGGGGTCCTGAACACTGAAGCTTTCTTT
TRBV7-9	-	TRBJ2-7	-	CASSLATAYEQYF	TGTGCCAGCAGCTTAGCGACAGCTTACGAGCAGTACTTC
TRBV7-8	-	TRBJ2-6	-	CASSWKQGQGGLSGANVLTF	TGTGCCAGCAGCTGGAAACAGGGCCAGGGTGGGCTCTCTGGGGCCAACGTCCTGACTTTC
TRBV29-1	-	TRBJ2-3	-	CSVPRTVMGDTQYF	TGCAGCGTCCCCCGGACAGTCATGGGAGATACGCAGTATTTT
TRBV4-3	-	TRBJ2-3	-	CASSQDLAQDSTDTQYF	TGCGCCAGCAGCCAAGACCTAGCCCAGGACTCCACAGATACGCAGTATTTT
TRBV18	-	TRBJ1-1	TRBD1	CASSLEQGGTEAFF	TGTGCCAGCTCACTCGAACAGGGGGGCACTGAAGCTTTCTTT
TRBV12-5	-	TRBJ2-2	-	CASGLRQVTNTGELFF	TGTGCTAGTGGTTTGCGACAGGTTACGAACACCGGGGAGCTGTTTTTT
TRBV3-1/TRBV3-2	-	TRBJ1-4	TRBD1	CASSRTGGNLKLFF	TGTGCCAGCAGCCGGACAGGGGGCAATTTAAAACTGTTTTTT
TRBV9	once	TRBJ2-3	TRBD2	CASSVPGGQEDTQYF	TGTGCCAGCAGCGTACCGGGGGGTCAGGAAGATACGCAGTATTTT
TRBV10-3	once	TRBJ1-2	-	CAISLDRTYLGYTF	TGTGCCATCAGTTTAGACAGGACCTATTTAGGCTACACCTTC
TRBV2	-	TRBJ2-1	TRBD2	CASSPSGRAVDEQFF	TGTGCCAGCAGTCCCAGCGGGAGGGCGGTGGATGAGCAGTTCTTC
TRBV6-2/TRBV6-3	-	TRBJ2-1	TRBD1	CASSYTTGGNEQFF	TGTGCCAGCAGTTATACCACAGGGGGCAATGAGCAGTTCTTC
TRBV19	-	TRBJ2-3	-	CASSIRGGRADTQYF	TGTGCCAGTAGTATAAGGGGGGGCCGAGCAGATACGCAGTATTTT
TRBV7-8	-	TRBJ2-3	TRBD2	CASSHRTSGGVDTQYF	TGTGCCAGCAGCCACCGGACTAGCGGGGGTGTAGATACGCAGTATTTT
TRBV19	-	TRBJ2-5	-	CASQSGGLRETQYF	TGTGCCAGTCAATCAGGGGGGCTGAGGGAGACCCAGTACTTC
TRBV3-1/TRBV3-2	once	TRBJ2-3	TRBD2	CASSPWGLAGGGISSTDTQYF	TGTGCCAGCAGCCCCTGGGGGCTAGCGGGGGGGGGCATTTCTAGCACAGATACGCAGTATTTT
TRBV25-1	-	TRBJ2-7	TRBD1	CASKGTGVGEQYF	TGTGCCAGCAAGGGGACAGGGGTGGGAGAGCAGTACTTC
TRBV6-5	-	TRBJ1-1	-	CASSSSSNTEAFF	TGTGCCAGCAGTTCGTCTTCGAACACTGAAGCTTTCTTT
TRBV27	-	TRBJ1-6	-	CASSLSGRQANSPLHF	TGTGCCAGCAGTTTATCGGGGAGACAGGCGAATTCACCCCTCCACTTT
TRBV6-5	-	TRBJ1-5	-	CASSPTGLVQPQHF	TGTGCCAGCAGCCCAACAGGGCTGGTTCAGCCCCAGCATTTT
TRBV7-9	-	TRBJ1-3	-	CASSLAWSSGNTIYF	TGTGCCAGCAGCTTAGCTTGGAGCTCTGGAAACACCATATATTTT